One and the same sample provided the 30 T cell receptor beta chains below, sequenced in a study of CD8 T cells in ankylosing spondylitis (dated by TCRdb to 2016 to 2017). The library was made by 5' RACE. Sequenced using an Illumina HiSeq 2500. TCRdb reanalyzed the raw reads on its own, using fastp at Q25 for trimming and MiXCR for clone calling, and kept in-frame beta chains. Identical CDR3 protein sequences are pooled into one entry, listed with their most common genes and DNA. Counted in this sample were roughly 130,000 distinct CDR3 sequences; about an eighth of them appeared once. About 3% of the sample rests with the top ten. Material for sequencing was blood, either unsorted or a sorted T cell fraction (not recorded which). The receptors derive from a female donor with ankylosing spondylitis or in good health (not recorded which).

In this sample, this clonotype turned up many times. CDR3 bases: TGCAGTGCTAGAGGGGCTTTGAACACTGAAGCTTTCTTT. This sequence encodes CSARGALNTEAFF. The genes are TRBV20-1 and TRBJ1-1; D remains ambiguous. Per the germline V gene, CDR1 is DFQATT and CDR2 is SNEGSKA (reference sequence). The CDR3 spans 13 residues. V was trimmed by 1 base and J by 0 bases, leaving 6 bases between them.

This clonotype came up a few times. The J gene is TRBJ1-4, the V gene TRBV2; no clear D gene. This CDR3 spans 14 amino acids. CDR1 and CDR2 (germline): SNHLY, FYNNEI. V gave up 4 bases and J gave up 5 bases, with 11 bases separating them. The chain's CDR3 is CASSGRVGNEKLFF. The CDR3 coding sequence is TGTGCCAGCAGTGGCCGGGTGGGCAATGAAAAACTGTTTTTT.

This clonotype appeared many times. The V call is TRBV10-3, the J call TRBJ2-3; a possible D gene is TRBD1 (5 bases). This CDR3 is built from 14 residues. V lost 10 bases to trimming and J lost 3 bases, with 17 bases between them. CDR1 is ENHRY and CDR2 is SYGVKD in the germline V gene. The CDR3 loop is CATQGDQDTDTQYF. DNA for the CDR3: TGTGCCACCCAGGGCGACCAGGATACAGATACGCAGTATTTT.

This clonotype showed up just a few times. V and J are TRBV5-1 and TRBJ1-1, with D perhaps TRBD1 (5 bases). CDR3 size: 14 residues. Looked up from germline, CDR1 is SGHRS and CDR2 is YFSETQ. With 4 bases removed from V and 3 bases from J, the gap between germline ends came to 13 bases. CDR3 region: CASSVTGQYTEAFF. CDR3 nucleotides: TGCGCCAGCAGCGTTACCGGACAATACACTGAAGCTTTCTTT. Complete variable domain (other parts from reference TRBV5-1 and TRBJ1-1): KAGVTQTPRYLIKTRGQQVTLSCSPISGHRSVSWYQQTPGQGLQFLFEYFSETQRNKGNFPGRFSGRQFSNSRSEMNVSTLELGDSALYLCASSVTGQYTEAFFGQGTRLTVV.

Comments on this clonotype: A much larger clonotype is one base distant, so this may be a read error. CDR3 in DNA: TGTGCCAGCAGCTTACAGCAGGGCGGCACAGATGCGCAGTATTTT. As protein: CASSLQQGGTDAQYF. The V gene is TRBV7-2, the J gene TRBJ2-3; a weak D match, TRBD1 (5 bases). The CDR3 is 15 residues long. The germline CDR1 and CDR2 sequences are SGHTA and FQGNSA.

There are many counts of this clonotype. The chain couples TRBV10-3 to TRBJ1-2; TRBD1 is a possible D gene (6 bases). Deletions cut 5 bases from V and 0 bases from J, with 13 bases between. Germline V gene lookup returns CDR1 ENHRY and CDR2 SYGVKD. There are 15 residues in the CDR3. The CDR3 DNA sequence: TGTGCCATCAGTAGAAATCAGGGGTCTAACTATGGCTACACCTTC. It yields the protein CAISRNQGSNYGYTF.

Ten or more counts support this clonotype. DNA for the CDR3: TGCAGCGTTGAGGTCAGTTACGAGCAGTACTTC. Its protein product is CSVEVSYEQYF. The V and J genes are TRBV29-1 and TRBJ2-7; no firm D call. Per the germline V gene, CDR1 is SQVTM and CDR2 is ANQGSEA. This CDR3 region has 11 residues. V lost 3 bases and J lost 4, with 7 bases in between.

The rearrangement uses TRBV21-1 and TRBJ2-1; the D call in the table, TRBD2, was not verified against the DNA. TRBV21-1 is reported as a pseudogene. The CDR3 runs 16 residues. Here the CDR3 DNA reads TGTGCCAGCAGCCGACACCTAGCGGCGAACTACAATGAGCAGTTCTTC. Amino acids: CASSRHLAANYNEQFF.

The gene calls are TRBV20-1 and TRBJ2-2; the D is unclear. V shed 0 bases and J shed 6 bases, with 8 bases lying between them. Per the germline V gene, CDR1 is DFQATT and CDR2 is SNEGSKA (reference sequence). This CDR3 is built from 13 residues. The CDR3 loop is CSARDGQSGELFF. As DNA, the CDR3 is TGCAGTGCTAGAGATGGCCAGTCCGGGGAGCTGTTTTTT.

This CDR3 reads CASSWGGQVVGELFF. The CDR3 DNA reads TGCGCCAGCAGCTGGGGCGGCCAGGTGGTCGGGGAGCTGTTTTTT. The genes are TRBV5-1 and TRBJ2-2, with a tentative D call TRBD1 (5 bases). V dropped 3 bases and J dropped 7 bases, with 16 bases sitting between them. The CDR3 spans 15 residues. Germline-derived CDR1 and CDR2 are SGHRS and YFSETQ.

This clonotype was detected many times. The CDR3 loop reads CASSLGLLGGNTIYF. In DNA, the CDR3 is TGCGCCAGCAGCTTGGGCCTACTCGGAGGAAACACCATATATTTT. V usage is TRBV5-1 and J usage is TRBJ1-3; D is undetermined. This CDR3 has 15 residues. The V end was cut by 0 bases, the J end by 4 bases, with 11 bases between. Germline V gene lookup returns CDR1 SGHRS and CDR2 YFSETQ.

In this sample, this clonotype turned up a few times. In DNA, the CDR3 is TGCAGTGCTAGCCCTAGCTCCTACGAGCAGTACTTC. As protein: CSASPSSYEQYF. The chain joins TRBV20-1 to TRBJ2-7; D not resolved. The CDR3 loop spans 12 amino acids. V was shortened by 3 bases and J by 0 bases, with 6 bases between the two germline ends. Germline CDR1 DFQATT, CDR2 SNEGSKA (reference sequence).

A note on this clonotype: The missing conserved phenylalanine or tryptophan at the end of this CDR3 makes a read error likely. The chain recombines TRBV10-3 with TRBJ2-1; D is tentatively TRBD1 or TRBD2 (5 bases each). The CDR3 contains 12 residues. CDR1 is ENHRY and CDR2 is SYGVKD in the germline V gene. V gave up 10 bases and J gave up 8 bases, with 15 bases separating them. The CDR3 nucleotides are TGTGCCACACCCCGGGGCTTGGATGAGCAGTTCTTG. This translates into CATPRGLDEQFL.

Points on this clonotype: A read error is possible here, since a much larger clone lies one base away. J is TRBJ2-5 and V is TRBV5-1; D gene unclear. There are 14 residues in the CDR3. In germline, CDR1 is SGHRS, CDR2 YFSETQ. Between the trimmed V and J ends, which lost 0 bases and 0 bases, there was a span of 6 bases. CDR3 residues: CASSLAGYQETQYF. The DNA of the CDR3 is TGCGCCAGCAGCTTGGCCGGGTACCAAGAGACCCAGTACTTC.

V and J are TRBV5-6 and TRBJ2-7; D gene ambiguous. Trimming left V 0 bases short and J 3 bases short, with 16 bases between. The CDR3 is 16 amino acids. Germline CDR1 and CDR2: SGHDT and YYEEEE. Written as DNA, the CDR3 is TGTGCCAGCAGCTTGGCGGTCACAGTAAGGAACTACGAGCAGTACTTC. This sequence encodes CASSLAVTVRNYEQYF.

The V call is TRBV6-5, the J call TRBJ1-1; 11 bases align to TRBD1. V shed 0 bases, J shed 4 bases, and the junction held 1 base outside the gene matches. This CDR3 is 15 amino acids long. Germline-derived CDR1 and CDR2 are MNHEY and SVGAGI. The CDR3 loop reads CASSYSGTGGTEAFF. CDR3 nucleotides: TGTGCCAGCAGTTACTCAGGGACAGGGGGCACTGAAGCTTTCTTT.

This clonotype was seen repeatedly, ten times or more. The chain couples TRBV30 to TRBJ2-3, with unresolved D. CDR3 size: 11 residues. CDR1 is GTSNPN, CDR2 SVGIG, per germline (reference sequence). Trimming took off 5 bases at V and 6 bases at J, with 9 bases between the two ends. CDR3 in amino acids: CAWGGLDTQYF. CDR3 nucleotide sequence: TGTGCCTGGGGCGGTCTTGATACGCAGTATTTT.

This clonotype has at least ten counts. The chain links TRBV12-3 or TRBV12-4 to TRBJ2-7; D remains unclear. CDR3 size: 14 residues. The ends were cut back, 6 bases at V and 2 bases at J, with 14 bases in the middle. CDR3 loop: CASSPTWNPYEQYF. Written as DNA, the CDR3 is TGTGCCAGCAGCCCCACTTGGAATCCCTACGAGCAGTACTTC.

V usage is TRBV25-1 and J usage is TRBJ2-7, with TRBD2 identical over 9 bases. Trimming cost V 10 bases and J 0 bases; bases outside gene matches: 7. CDR3 length: 14 residues. Germline CDR1 is MGHDK and CDR2 is SYGVNS. CDR3: CATGSGGISYEQYF. The CDR3 DNA sequence: TGTGCCACCGGGAGCGGGGGGATCTCCTACGAGCAGTACTTC.

The table lists this clonotype with many counts. The chain links TRBV20-1 to TRBJ2-3, with 10 bases identical to TRBD2. Germline-derived CDR1 and CDR2 are DFQATT and SNEGSKA (reference sequence). The CDR3 sequence is 17 residues long. V shed 0 bases and J 4 bases; nucleotides not matched to a gene: 10. The CDR3 spells CSARDWGPSGGPDTQYF. The CDR3 DNA sequence: TGCAGTGCTAGAGATTGGGGCCCTAGCGGGGGCCCAGATACGCAGTATTTT.

This clonotype was seen ten or more times. This CDR3 is CASSLVPGANQPQHF. The CDR3, as DNA: TGTGCCAGCAGCTTAGTTCCAGGAGCTAATCAGCCCCAGCATTTT. V usage is TRBV7-2 and J usage is TRBJ1-5; D not certain. Trimming pared 1 base from V and 4 bases from J, leaving 11 bases between. Germline V gene sequence: CDR1 SGHTA, CDR2 FQGNSA. There are 15 residues in the CDR3.

This clonotype was seen a few times. The CDR3 nucleotides read TGTGCCAGCAGTTCGACAGGGTACAATCAGCCCCAGCATTTT. This encodes CASSSTGYNQPQHF. This chain links TRBV12-3 or TRBV12-4 with TRBJ1-5; 7 bases fit TRBD1. The V gene end was trimmed by 4 bases and the J gene end by 3 bases; junction bases not matched to a gene: 3. This CDR3 contains 14 residues.

This clonotype was found many times. J is TRBJ2-1 and V is TRBV5-1, with 8 bases fitting TRBD1. The germline CDR1 and CDR2 sequences are SGHRS and YFSETQ. The CDR3 has 13 residues. Losses at the gene ends were 1 base for V and 8 bases for J; bases not matched to a gene: 2. CDR3 sequence (DNA): TGCGCCAGCAGCTTGACAGGGGGGTATGAGCAGTTCTTC. This encodes CASSLTGGYEQFF.

The gene calls are TRBV20-1 and TRBJ2-5, with D unresolved. Deletions cut 0 bases from V and 3 bases from J, with 8 bases between. Germline assignment: CDR1 DFQATT and CDR2 SNEGSKA (reference sequence). The CDR3 extends over 13 amino acids. CDR3 region: CSARDPPKETQYF. Written as DNA, the CDR3 is TGCAGTGCTAGAGATCCCCCGAAAGAGACCCAGTACTTC.

The rearrangement joins TRBV14 to TRBJ2-3; D is possibly TRBD2 (6 bases). The CDR3 has 15 amino acids. Germline CDR1 is SGHDN and CDR2 is FVKESK. Trimming took off 1 base at V and 9 bases at J, with 17 bases between the two ends. The CDR3 is CASSQVGGSSGTQYF. CDR3 DNA sequence: TGTGCCAGCAGCCAAGTAGGTGGGTCCAGCGGGACGCAGTATTTT.

This clonotype showed up many times. This chain connects TRBV6-1 to TRBJ2-1; 9 bases line up with TRBD1. The V and J ends lost 7 bases and 0 bases, in that order; junction bases with no gene match: 4. CDR1 and CDR2 from the germline V gene are MNHNS and SASEGT. The CDR3 runs to 15 residues. CDR3: CASNPDRGSYNEQFF. In DNA form, the CDR3 reads TGTGCCAGCAACCCGGACAGGGGCTCCTACAATGAGCAGTTCTTC.

This clonotype was found many times. The chain recombines TRBV5-1 with TRBJ2-5, with D tentatively TRBD1 or TRBD2 (5 bases each). The CDR3 spans 14 residues. Trimming left V 4 bases short and J 5 bases short, with 15 bases between. The V gene's germline CDR1 is SGHRS and CDR2 YFSETQ. The CDR3 DNA reads as TGCGCCAGCAGCCTACGGGGCTACTTGGAGACCCAGTACTTC. It specifies CASSLRGYLETQYF.

This clonotype has ten or more counts. The chain carries TRBV7-3 and TRBJ1-1; no definite D call. Trimming cost V 2 bases and J 1 base, with 11 bases left between them. CDR3 length: 15 amino acids. The germline CDR1 and CDR2 sequences are SGHTA and FQGTGA. The CDR3 DNA reads as TGTGCCAGCAGCTTACTGAGGGTTGGGAACACTGAAGCTTTCTTT. The encoded protein is CASSLLRVGNTEAFF.

The chain employs TRBV5-1 and TRBJ2-3, with D perhaps matching TRBD1 or TRBD2 (6 bases each). Trimming cost V 0 bases and J 1 base, with 12 bases left between them. Germline CDR1 SGHRS, CDR2 YFSETQ. The CDR3 is made up of 16 amino acids. CDR3: CASSLVAGHRTDTQYF. CDR3 in DNA: TGCGCCAGCAGCTTGGTGGCGGGACACCGCACAGATACGCAGTATTTT.

This clonotype was counted a few times. The chain uses TRBV6-5 and TRBJ1-1, with D perhaps TRBD1 (5 bases). The V gene's germline CDR1 is MNHEY and CDR2 SVGAGI. Trimming shortened V by 0 bases and J by 4 bases, and 9 bases separated the two germline ends. The CDR3 is 14 amino acids. The CDR3 coding sequence is TGTGCCAGCAGTTACTCCCTCGGGGGCACTGAAGCTTTCTTT. This translates into CASSYSLGGTEAFF.